This T cell receptor beta chain was captured in a study of T-cell reconstitution after alpha-beta-depleted transplantation in children (dated by TCRdb to 2016 to 2017). For context, the study as a whole: The study quantitatively tracked T-cell immune reconstitution after TCRalphabeta/CD19-depleted allogeneic hematopoietic cell transplantation in children using TCR repertoire profiling. The paper as a whole reports these results and caveats: About two months after transplant, the apparently early recovery of alphabetaT-cell counts reportedly depended on just several hundred clones that had expanded rapidly and came from non-depleted graft cells. Hyperexpanded clone frequencies declined over subsequent months; after one year, T-cell counts and TCRbeta diversity were mostly attributed to newly produced T cells. The high TCRbeta diversity at day 60 in some patients was ascribed to recipient T cells and intrathymic progenitors that had survived conditioning.

Taken with the paper, the label for treatment or condition translates to: allogeneic hematopoietic cell transplantation with graft depleted of TCRalphabeta T cells and CD19 B cells. Transplant recipients were children who received TCRalphabeta/CD19-depleted allogeneic hematopoietic cell grafts. V is clipped by 4 bases and J by 5 bases, and the sequence between their germline boundaries is 5 bases long. Including the terminal cysteine and phenylalanine, the CDR3 comprises 11 residues. The only DNA kept is the CDR3, 33 bases in frame from the first base. The germline V gene (reference sequence) yields MNHNY for CDR1 and SVGAGI for CDR2. Ten or more counts support this clonotype. It lacks a known antigen. Base qualities are not at hand, and no much larger clone is one base apart. The library was generated by PCR. The listed sequencing device is Illumina HiSeq 2500. Molecular barcoding was employed in the preparation of TCR libraries, with unique molecular identifiers being used to normalize TCRbeta repertoire quantification. Clones were called with MiXCR by TCRdb after fastp trimmed the public reads at Q25, and only in-frame beta chains were retained. Rows with one shared CDR3 protein collapse into an entry with the most common genes and DNA. Recorded for this sample are approximately 400,000 distinct CDR3 sequences; 16% of them occurred a single time. Of the sample, around 28% falls within the top ten clones.

The rearranged segments are TRBV6-6 and TRBJ2-5; no D gene is confidently identified. The source is a boy in the first two years of life who had a stem cell transplant for Wiskott-Aldrich syndrome, so the T cells may come from the graft donor. This specimen consisted of PBMCs, mostly from graft donor cells, obtained 360 days after TCRalphabeta/CD19-depleted stem cell transplant. The DNA is as follows: TGTGCCAGCAGTTCAGCGGAGACCCAGTACTTC. The translation is CASSSAETQYF.